Listed below are T cell receptor beta chains from one sample, sequenced in a study of blood T cell repertoires in COVID-19. Repertoires were generated with immunoSEQ multiplex PCR, while TCRdb's copy carries only in-frame clones and drops some. The sample holds 400,000 or so clones, 89% seen once. Sequencing was carried out using peripheral blood. The receptor set was obtained from a woman between 40 and 50 years old with COVID-19, enrolled during active disease. CDR3s include the opening cysteine and the closing phenylalanine or tryptophan. D genes are given only for firm matches. Size tells how often a clone was seen (once, few, many) or the class of an expanded clone, and some rows leave it out.

clone_size j_call v_call d_call cdr3_nt cdr3_aa
. TRBJ1-3 TRBV25-1 . TGTGCCAGCAGTGAATATCGAGGGCTGGCTGGAAACACCATATATTTT CASSEYRGLAGNTIYF
. TRBJ1-1 TRBV6-1 . TGTGCCAGCAGTGAGGGGCTTCTGAACACTGAAGCTTTCTTT CASSEGLLNTEAFF
. TRBJ1-5 TRBV29-1 . TGCAGCGTTGCCTCTGCGAATCAGCCCCAGCATTTT CSVASANQPQHF
. TRBJ2-7 TRBV9 . TGTGCCAGCAGCGTAGAGGGGGAGAGGCAGTACTTC CASSVEGERQYF
. TRBJ1-2 TRBV5-1 . TGCGCCAGCAGCTCGGCGGGAAACTATGGCTACACCTTC CASSSAGNYGYTF
. TRBJ2-3 TRBV9 TRBD2 TGTGCCAGCAGCATTAGGACTAGCGGGGCGTCGACAGATACGCAGTATTTT CASSIRTSGASTDTQYF
once TRBJ2-6 TRBV5-1 TRBD1 TGCGCCAGCAGCCCACAGACCGGGACAGCGCTCTCTGGGGCCAACGTCCTGACTTTC CASSPQTGTALSGANVLTF
. TRBJ1-1 TRBV5-6 . TGTGCCAGCAGCTTCTTAGGGCAGGGGTTGACTGAAGCTTTCTTT CASSFLGQGLTEAFF
. TRBJ1-1 TRBV14 . TGTGCCAGCAGCCCACTTGTCGTGAACACTGAAGCTTTCTTT CASSPLVVNTEAFF
. TRBJ1-1 TRBV29-1 TRBD1 TGCAGCGTTAAACCGGGACAGATGAACACTGAAGCTTTCTTT CSVKPGQMNTEAFF
. TRBJ2-1 TRBV30 TRBD2 TGTGCCTGGAGCGTGGGGGGGGGTTTTTCGTACAATGAGCAGTTCTTC CAWSVGGGFSYNEQFF
. TRBJ2-5 TRBV2 TRBD2 TGTGCCAGCAGTGATTCGGGGGGAGAGACCCAGTACTTC CASSDSGGETQYF
. TRBJ2-1 TRBV28 . TGTGCCAGCAGTTTAAGTAGAGGACTATCCTACAATGAGCAGTTCTTC CASSLSRGLSYNEQFF
. TRBJ1-2 TRBV5-4 TRBD1 TGTGCCAGCAGCTTCGCCGGACAGGGGAACTATGGCTACACCTTC CASSFAGQGNYGYTF
. TRBJ1-4 TRBV30 . TGTGCCTGGAGAGCGGGGACTAATGAAAAACTGTTTTTT CAWRAGTNEKLFF
. TRBJ2-1 TRBV2 . TGTGCCAGCAGCCAGGAGGGCAGCCCCGTGGAGCAGTTCTTC CASSQEGSPVEQFF
. TRBJ2-7 TRBV27 . TGTGCCAGCAGTCTCCGGGACAACTCCTACGAGCAGTACTTC CASSLRDNSYEQYF
. TRBJ2-3 TRBV29-1 . TGCAGCGTCACAGGAAACACAGATACGCAGTATTTT CSVTGNTDTQYF
. TRBJ2-7 TRBV29-1 TRBD2 TGCAGCGTTGTTTATCCAGCGGGAGGACTCTACGAGCAGTACTTC CSVVYPAGGLYEQYF
. TRBJ2-6 TRBV2 TRBD1 TGTGCCAGCAGTGAGGTCAGGGGGTCTGGGGCCAACGTCCTGACTTTC CASSEVRGSGANVLTF
. TRBJ2-3 TRBV7-2 TRBD2 TGTGCCAGCAGCTTCCGGCGGGGGGTTGGGGGCACAGATACGCAGTATTTT CASSFRRGVGGTDTQYF
. TRBJ2-1 TRBV6-6 . TGTGCCAGTATGGACAACTCCTACAATGAGCAGTTCTTC CASMDNSYNEQFF
. TRBJ2-7 TRBV28 . TGTGCCAGCACCAGAGACAGGACCTCCTACGAGCAGTACTTC CASTRDRTSYEQYF
. TRBJ1-1 TRBV3-1/TRBV3-2 . TGTGCCAGCAGCCAAGCCATCCAGGGGTTAAGGACTGAAGCTTTCTTT CASSQAIQGLRTEAFF
once TRBJ1-2 TRBV5-1 TRBD1 TGCGCCAGCAGCTTGGAGGGGGACAGCTCCTATGGCTACACCTTC CASSLEGDSSYGYTF
. TRBJ2-1 TRBV19 TRBD2 TGTGCCAGTAGCCCAGCGGGAGGTCCCTACAATGAGCAGTTCTTC CASSPAGGPYNEQFF
. TRBJ1-3 TRBV5-4 . TGTGCCAGCAGCTTGGGGCGACGCGGCTCTGGAAACACCATATATTTT CASSLGRRGSGNTIYF
. TRBJ1-4 TRBV6-5 . TGTGCCAGCAGTTACTCGTCGGGTGAAAAACTGTTTTTT CASSYSSGEKLFF
. TRBJ1-1 TRBV29-1 . TGCAGCGTTGAAGATATTGCTGGTGGCCATGCCGAAGCTTTCTTT CSVEDIAGGHAEAFF
. TRBJ1-6 TRBV6-2/TRBV6-3 TRBD1 TGTGCCAGCAGTTTCCGACAGGGGTGGCAATATAATTCACCCCTCCACTTT CASSFRQGWQYNSPLHF
once TRBJ2-7 TRBV5-1 TRBD1 TGCGCCAGCAGCTTGGCGGGACAGGTCTACGAGCAGTACTTC CASSLAGQVYEQYF
. TRBJ1-1 TRBV27 TRBD1 TGTGCCAGCGGGGACAGGGGGAGTAACACTGAAGCTTTCTTT CASGDRGSNTEAFF
. TRBJ1-1 TRBV18 . TGTGCCAGCTCTCCCCAGGGTACTGAAGCTTTCTTT CASSPQGTEAFF
. TRBJ2-4 TRBV29-1 TRBD2 TGCAGCGTTGTGACTAGCCGAATTCAGTACTTC CSVVTSRIQYF
. TRBJ1-2 TRBV2 TRBD1 TGTGCCAGCAGTTATACAGGGGGCAATGACTATGGCTACACCTTC CASSYTGGNDYGYTF
. TRBJ1-1 TRBV29-1 TRBD1 TGCAGCGTTGGGCATCACAGGGGAAATGAAGCTTTCTTT CSVGHHRGNEAFF
. TRBJ1-1 TRBV10-2 TRBD1 TGCGCCAGCAGCGACAGGGGTACGAACACTGAAGCTTTCTTT CASSDRGTNTEAFF
few TRBJ2-1 TRBV24-1 TRBD2 TGTGCCACCACCAGCGGGAGGGCCAGGGTGCAGTTCTTC CATTSGRARVQFF
. TRBJ2-3 TRBV5-5 . TGTGCCAGCAGCCCAGTCCCGGGGTGGACAGATACGCAGTATTTT CASSPVPGWTDTQYF
. TRBJ1-5 TRBV18 . TGTGCCAGCTCACCAACAAGGGGACTCACGAACCAGCCCCAGCATTTT CASSPTRGLTNQPQHF
. TRBJ1-5 TRBV30 TRBD1 TGTGCCTGGGGGACAGGGGGTCGTCAGCCCCAGCATTTT CAWGTGGRQPQHF
. TRBJ1-3 TRBV2 . TGTGCCAGCCTAGGCCTCGGAAACACCATATATTTT CASLGLGNTIYF
. TRBJ1-6 TRBV6-2/TRBV6-3 TRBD1 TGTGCCAGCAGTTACTCCCGGACAGGGAAATATAATTCACCCCTCCACTTT CASSYSRTGKYNSPLHF
. TRBJ2-1 TRBV7-2 TRBD2 TGTGCCAGCAGCCTACTAGCGGGAGGGGGCAACAATGAGCAGTTCTTC CASSLLAGGGNNEQFF
. TRBJ1-2 TRBV18 TRBD1 TGTGCCAGCTCACCACCGTCGGGACAGGGGGCCTTAAACTATGGCTACACCTTC CASSPPSGQGALNYGYTF
. TRBJ1-2 TRBV18 TRBD1 TGTGCCAGCTCACCCGAACGCCTGACAGGGGGCGCTAACTATGGCTACACCTTC CASSPERLTGGANYGYTF
. TRBJ2-5 TRBV19 . TGTGCCAGTAGTATAGGACACCAAGCGACCCAGTACTTC CASSIGHQATQYF
. TRBJ2-5 TRBV14 . TGTGCCAGCAGCAGCTATTATGAGACCCAGTACTTC CASSSYYETQYF
. TRBJ2-5 TRBV2 TRBD1 TGTGCCAGCAGCATACCGGGACAGGGAGGAGAGACCCAGTACTTC CASSIPGQGGETQYF
. TRBJ2-3 TRBV9 . TGTGCCAGCAGCGTTGGAGGGGACCTCAGCACAGATACGCAGTATTTT CASSVGGDLSTDTQYF
. TRBJ1-1 TRBV5-1 TRBD1 TGCGCCAGCAGCCTAACAGGGGGCCGGACTGAAGCTTTCTTT CASSLTGGRTEAFF
. TRBJ1-3 TRBV7-8 TRBD1 TGTGCCAGCAGCGGACAGGGGATCAGTGGAAACACCATATATTTT CASSGQGISGNTIYF
once TRBJ1-2 TRBV12-3/TRBV12-4 . TGTGCCAGCAGTCCCCCCGGGAGAAGAGGCTACACCTTC CASSPPGRRGYTF
. TRBJ1-2 TRBV28 . TGTGCCAGCAGTTTGGGTTCACAGGGAGACAATGGCTACACCTTC CASSLGSQGDNGYTF
. TRBJ1-4 TRBV24-1 . TGTGCCACCAGTGTCGGAGGTGGGGTTGATGAAAAACTGTTTTTT CATSVGGGVDEKLFF